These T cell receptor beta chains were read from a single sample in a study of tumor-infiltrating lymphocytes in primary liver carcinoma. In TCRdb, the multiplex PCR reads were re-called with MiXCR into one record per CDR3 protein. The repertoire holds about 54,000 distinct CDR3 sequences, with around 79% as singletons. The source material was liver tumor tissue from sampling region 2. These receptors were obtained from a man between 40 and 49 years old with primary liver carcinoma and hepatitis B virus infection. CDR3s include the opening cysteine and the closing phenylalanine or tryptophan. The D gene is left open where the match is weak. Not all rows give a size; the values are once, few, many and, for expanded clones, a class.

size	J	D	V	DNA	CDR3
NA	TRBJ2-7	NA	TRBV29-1	TGCAGTTTCTCCACCTCCTACAAGCAGTACTTC	CSFSTSYKQYF
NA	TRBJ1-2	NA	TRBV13	TGTGCCAGCAGCTTTTACAGGGAGGCGTATTGCTACACCTTC	CASSFYREAYCYTF
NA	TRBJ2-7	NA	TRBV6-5	TGTGCCAGTAACCGGGACAAGGGCTACGAGCAGTATTTC	CASNRDKGYEQYF
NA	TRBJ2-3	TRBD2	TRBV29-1	TGCGGCATTTCGGGAGGGCCGATGGGAGATACGCAGTATTTT	CGISGGPMGDTQYF
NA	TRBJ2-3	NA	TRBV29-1	TGCAGTGTTGAACTCCGGGTCAGGGGAGTTGCAGATACGCATTATTTT	CSVELRVRGVADTHYF
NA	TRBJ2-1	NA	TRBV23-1	TGCGCCAGCAGTTCGGGCCTGAGAGCCTACAATGAGCAGTTCTTC	CASSSGLRAYNEQFF
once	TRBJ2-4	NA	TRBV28	TGTGCCAGCAGCGCTTCAGAGGCGGCCAAAAACATTCAGTACTTC	CASSASEAAKNIQYF
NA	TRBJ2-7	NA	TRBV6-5	TGTGCCAGCACCCCAGAGACAGGGGACTACGGGCAGTACTTC	CASTPETGDYGQYF
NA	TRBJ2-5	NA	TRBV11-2	TGTGCCATCAGCTTAGTCAGTGCGGGCAGTCAGCAAGAGACCCAGTACTTC	CAISLVSAGSQQETQYF
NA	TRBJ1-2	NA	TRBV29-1	TGCAGCGTTGAACACGAGAGCTATGGCCACACCTTC	CSVEHESYGHTF
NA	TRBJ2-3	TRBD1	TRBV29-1	TGCAGCGTTGAACTCCGGGACAGGTGGGTCGCAGGTACGCAGTATTTT	CSVELRDRWVAGTQYF
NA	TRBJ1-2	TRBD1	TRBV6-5	TGTGCCAGCAGTCTTCGCTATCCAGGGGGTACGTTCTGTGGCTACACCTTC	CASSLRYPGGTFCGYTF
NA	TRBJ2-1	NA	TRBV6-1	TGTGCTAGCAGTCTTCCGACAAAGCAGTTCTTC	CASSLPTKQFF
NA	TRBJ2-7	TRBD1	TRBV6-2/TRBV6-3	TGTGCCACGATGGAGGACAGGGACTCCTGCGAGCAGTACTTC	CATMEDRDSCEQYF
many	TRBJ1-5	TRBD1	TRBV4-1	TGCGCCAGCAGCCACCGACAGGGTCTAGGGCCCCAGCATTTT	CASSHRQGLGPQHF
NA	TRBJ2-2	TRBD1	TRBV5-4	TGTGCCAGCGTAGGGACAGGGGGTCCCGGGGAGCTGTTTTTT	CASVGTGGPGELFF
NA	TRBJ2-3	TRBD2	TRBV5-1	TGCGCCAGCAGCTGGGGTTTAGCGGGGTCCACAGTTACGCAGTATTTC	CASSWGLAGSTVTQYF
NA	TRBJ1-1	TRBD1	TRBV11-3	TGTGCAAGCAGATTAGCAGGGGGGACCGAGGCTTTCTTT	CASRLAGGTEAFF
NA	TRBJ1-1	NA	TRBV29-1	TGCATCGTTGAGGGGGAGTCCTACTCAGTCGGGCGAAGAAGAACTGAAGCTTTCTTT	CIVEGESYSVGRRRTEAFF
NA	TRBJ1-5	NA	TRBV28	TGTGCCAGCAGTGGTCGGCGAGATCAACCCCAGCGTTTT	CASSGRRDQPQRF
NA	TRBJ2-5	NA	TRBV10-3	TGTACCATCAGTTGGGGGGAGACCCAGTGCTTC	CTISWGETQCF
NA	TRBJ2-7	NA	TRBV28	TGTGCCAGATGTTTAAGGGATTCCTACGAGCAGTACTTC	CARCLRDSYEQYF
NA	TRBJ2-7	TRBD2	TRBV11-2	TGTACCAGCGCCTTATTCGTTGGACTAGCGGGAGGGGGGTACGTGCAGTACTTC	CTSALFVGLAGGGYVQYF
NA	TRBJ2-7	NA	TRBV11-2	TGTGCCAGCAACTTAACCGACGGAGCCTCCGAGCAACACTTC	CASNLTDGASEQHF
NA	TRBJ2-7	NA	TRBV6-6	TGTGTCGTCGGGGGACAGCAGCATTTCTACAGGCAGTACTTC	CVVGGQQHFYRQYF
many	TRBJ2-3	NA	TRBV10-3	TGTGCCATCAGACCATCTAAGACAGGAGACACAGATACGCAGTATTTT	CAIRPSKTGDTDTQYF
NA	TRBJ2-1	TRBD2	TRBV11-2	TGTGCCAGTAACTTTCCTCGACTAGCTGGAGAACCCTACAATGAGCAGTTCTTC	CASNFPRLAGEPYNEQFF
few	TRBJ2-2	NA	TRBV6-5	TGTGCCAGCAGCTACGGTGACCTTGTCACCGGGGGGCTGTTTTTT	CASSYGDLVTGGLFF
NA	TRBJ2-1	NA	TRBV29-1	TGCGGCGTTGAAGTGTTCAATGAGCAGTTCTTC	CGVEVFNEQFF
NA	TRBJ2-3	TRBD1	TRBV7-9	TGTGCCGGCAGCATCCGGGACAGGGGAAGTCTGTATTTT	CAGSIRDRGSLYF
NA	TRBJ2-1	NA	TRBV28	TGTGCCAGCAGTTTCAGATACTCCTACAATGCGCAGTTCTTC	CASSFRYSYNAQFF
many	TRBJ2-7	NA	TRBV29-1	TGCAGCGTTGGCAGTAGCGGCTACGAGCAGTACTTC	CSVGSSGYEQYF
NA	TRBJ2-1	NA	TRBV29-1	TGCAGCTTTGAAGAGATCATTGGCAATGAGCAGTTCTTC	CSFEEIIGNEQFF
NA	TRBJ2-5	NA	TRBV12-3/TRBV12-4	TGTGCCAGCATCCCTACTACAAAAGAGACCCAGTACTTC	CASIPTTKETQYF
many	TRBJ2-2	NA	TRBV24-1	TGTGCCACCAGTGATCCCGACACCACCGGGGAGCTGTTTTTT	CATSDPDTTGELFF
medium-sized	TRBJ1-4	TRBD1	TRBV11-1	TGTGCCAGCAGCCACAACAGGGGACCTAATGAAAAACTGTTTTTT	CASSHNRGPNEKLFF
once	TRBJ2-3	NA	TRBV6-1	TGTGCCAGCAGGTTTACCACAGGTACGCAGTATTTT	CASRFTTGTQYF
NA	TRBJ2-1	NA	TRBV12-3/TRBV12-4	TGTGCCAGCAGCCGTCCAACGGTTAGGCGTGATGAGCAGTTCTTC	CASSRPTVRRDEQFF
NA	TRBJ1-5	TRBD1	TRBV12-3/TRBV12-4	TGCGCCAGCAGTTTCCACTGGACAGGCCTCAATCAGTCCCAGCATTTT	CASSFHWTGLNQSQHF
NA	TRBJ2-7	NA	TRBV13	TGTGCTAGCAGCTTACTGGGGGAGCAGTACTTC	CASSLLGEQYF
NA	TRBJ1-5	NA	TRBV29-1	TGCAGTGGTGGGGGGGGGAGTAATCAGCCCCAACATTTT	CSGGGGSNQPQHF
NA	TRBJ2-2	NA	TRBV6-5	TGTACCAGCAGTTACTCGGGCCAGACACTAGGGCCCGGGGAGCTGTTTTTT	CTSSYSGQTLGPGELFF
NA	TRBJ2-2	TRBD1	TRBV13	TGTGCCAGAAGCTTCCTCAGAGGACAGGGTATCACCGGGGAGCTGTTTTTT	CARSFLRGQGITGELFF
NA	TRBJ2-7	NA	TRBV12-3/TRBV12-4	TGTGTCAGCAGTCCTCACAGGTTATCCTACGAGCATTACTTC	CVSSPHRLSYEHYF
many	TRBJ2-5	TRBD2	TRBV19	TGTGCCAGTAGCGGTATAGCGGGCAAGGCGGAGACCCAGTACTTC	CASSGIAGKAETQYF
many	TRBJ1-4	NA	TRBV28	TGTGCCAGCAGTTCCTCGACTAGGACTGGGAGGGAAAAACTGTTTTTT	CASSSSTRTGREKLFF
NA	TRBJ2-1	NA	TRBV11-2	TGTGCCAGCAACACCGCTGTAGGCGGTAATGAGCAGATCTTC	CASNTAVGGNEQIF
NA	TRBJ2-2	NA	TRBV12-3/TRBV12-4	TGTGCCAACAGTTTGGGACACGGTGCGACCGGGGAGCTATTTTTT	CANSLGHGATGELFF
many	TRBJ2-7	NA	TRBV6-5	TGTGCCAGCAGTTACTCGCCCCTCTCCACCGAGCAGTACTTC	CASSYSPLSTEQYF
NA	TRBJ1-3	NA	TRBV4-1	TGCGCCAGCAGCCGTCGTAACCCTGGAAACACCATATATTTT	CASSRRNPGNTIYF
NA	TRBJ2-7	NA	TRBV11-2	TGTGTCAACAGCTTAACCGACGGAGCCTACGAACAATACTTC	CVNSLTDGAYEQYF
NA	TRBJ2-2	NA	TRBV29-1	TGCAGCGTTCTAGGAGGAGGGCCCGCTGCATACACCGGGGAGCTGTTTTTT	CSVLGGGPAAYTGELFF
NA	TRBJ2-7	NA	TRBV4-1	TGCGCCAGCAGCCAAGATTTTTGCGGAAACTCCTACGAGCAGTATTTC	CASSQDFCGNSYEQYF
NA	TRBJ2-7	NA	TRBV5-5	TGTGCAAGCAGCTCGGATATCCAGGGAGAGCAGTACTTC	CASSSDIQGEQYF
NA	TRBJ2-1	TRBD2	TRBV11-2	TGCGCCAGCAGCCTTCCAATAGCGGGAGGGCTCAATGAGCAGTTCTTC	CASSLPIAGGLNEQFF
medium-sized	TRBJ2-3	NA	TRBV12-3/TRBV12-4	TGTGCCAGCACTTTATTCTCGGCAGATACGCAGTATTTT	CASTLFSADTQYF
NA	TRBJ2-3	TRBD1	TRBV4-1	TGCGCCGGCAGCCCTCAAGGGACAGGGGTTAGCAATCAGCCCCAGTATTTT	CAGSPQGTGVSNQPQYF
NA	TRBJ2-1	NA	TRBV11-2	TGTGCCAGCAACGCTTATTACGAGCAGTTCTTC	CASNAYYEQFF
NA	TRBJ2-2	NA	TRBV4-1	TGCGCCAGCAGCCCCCCCCAAGGATCCGGGAAGCTGTTTTTT	CASSPPQGSGKLFF